Listed here are 10 T cell receptor beta chains from one sample, sequenced in a study of cytomegalovirus exposure and HLA in healthy donors. TCRdb keeps only in-frame clones here, not all; method: immunoSEQ multiplex PCR. The sample shows 160,000 or so clones, around nine tenths of them seen only once. Sequenced: PBMCs. These receptors came from a man between 18 and 29 years old in good health and CMV-seronegative.

The genes are TRBV7-2 and TRBJ2-6; TRBD2 is a possible D gene (6 bases). Trimming took 2 bases from V and 4 from J, leaving 12 bases between them. This CDR3 is 16 amino acids long. CDR1 is SGHTA and CDR2 is FQGNSA in the germline V gene. The CDR3 sequence is CASSLTAGAGANVLTF. The CDR3 DNA follows: TGTGCCAGCAGCTTAACAGCGGGTGCCGGGGCCAACGTCCTGACTTTC.

This clone was seen once. The gene calls are TRBV5-4 and TRBJ1-2; 8 bases line up with TRBD1. Unmatched junction bases numbered 3, after V lost 0 bases and J lost 2 bases. There are 15 residues in the CDR3. The germline V gene has CDR1 SGHNT and CDR2 YYREEE (reference sequence). The CDR3 region has the DNA TGTGCCAGCAGCTTGGTTTCAGGGGGCAACTATGGCTACACCTTC. Its translation: CASSLVSGGNYGYTF.

The chain carries TRBV6-5 and TRBJ1-6; possible D gene TRBD1, 6 bases. This CDR3 spans 14 amino acids. V dropped 6 bases and J dropped 10 bases, with 16 bases sitting between them. Germline CDR1 is MNHEY and CDR2 is SVGAGI. The CDR3 sequence: CASRLQDSPSPLHF. The CDR3 nucleotides read TGTGCCAGCAGGTTACAGGACAGCCCATCACCCCTCCACTTT.

V gene TRBV7-9 combines with J gene TRBJ1-4; TRBD1 aligns across 8 bases. The J segment lost 8 bases and the V segment lost 4 bases, leaving 18 bases of the junction unmatched. The CDR3 loop spans 18 amino acids. The germline V gene encodes CDR1 SEHNR and CDR2 FQNEAQ (reference sequence). The CDR3 is CASSYSRYLGQGGEKLFF. The CDR3 region has the DNA TGTGCCAGCAGCTACTCCAGATACCTCGGACAGGGAGGAGAAAAACTGTTTTTT.

The chain uses TRBV5-6 and TRBJ1-5; TRBD1 is a possible D gene (6 bases). The CDR3 has 15 amino acids. Looked up from germline, CDR1 is SGHDT and CDR2 is YYEEEE. Trimming shortened V by 1 base and J by 4 bases, and 12 bases separated the two germline ends. CDR3 DNA sequence: TGTGCCAGCAGCTTGAGGACAGTTTTTAATCAGCCCCAGCATTTT. It specifies CASSLRTVFNQPQHF.

The rearrangement links TRBV2 to TRBJ1-1, with a possible D match to TRBD1 (5 bases). The germline V gene has CDR1 SNHLY and CDR2 FYNNEI. Trimming removed 3 bases at V and 0 bases at J, with 17 bases between. This CDR3 contains 17 residues. CDR3 in amino acids: CASSEQQKGVMNTEAFF. The CDR3 nucleotides are TGTGCCAGCAGTGAGCAACAGAAAGGGGTTATGAACACTGAAGCTTTCTTT.

The chain is built from TRBV28 and TRBJ2-5; tentatively, D is TRBD1 (8 bases). The CDR3 length is 15 residues. Germline CDR1 MDHEN, CDR2 SYDVKM. Deletions cut 6 bases from V and 2 bases from J, with 16 bases between. CDR3 sequence reads: CASSFGQGGQETQYF. The CDR3 DNA reads as TGTGCCAGCAGCTTCGGACAGGGAGGGCAAGAGACCCAGTACTTC. Drawing the rest from reference TRBV28 and TRBJ2-5, the complete variable domain is DVKVTQSSRYLVKRTGEKVFLECVQDMDHENMFWYRQDPGLGLRLIYFSYDVKMKEKGDIPEGYSVSREKKERFSLILESASTNQTSMYLCASSFGQGGQETQYFGPGTRLLVL.

The genes are TRBV10-3 and TRBJ1-3, with D maybe TRBD1 (6 bases). CDR3 length: 16 amino acids. V was pared by 4 bases and J by 2 bases, with 15 bases between. CDR1 and CDR2 from the germline V gene are ENHRY and SYGVKD. CDR3 in DNA: TGTGCCATCAGTGGGTTTGGGGGCTCGGCTGGAAACACCATATATTTT. Translation gives CAISGFGGSAGNTIYF.

This sequence joins TRBV28 and TRBJ2-2; unclear D gene. V lost 6 bases, J lost 5 bases, and 7 bases lay in between. This CDR3 is 12 amino acids long. Germline loops: CDR1 MDHEN, CDR2 SYDVKM. DNA of the CDR3: TGTGCCAGCAGCCTATTTACCGGGGAGCTGTTTTTT. Its protein product is CASSLFTGELFF.

The chain is built from TRBV6-1 and TRBJ1-5; no clear D. Looked up from germline, CDR1 is MNHNS and CDR2 is SASEGT. This CDR3 comprises 16 residues. Deletions cut 4 bases from V and 2 bases from J, with 15 bases between. CDR3 amino acids: CASSGHPHRGNQPQHF. In nucleotides, the CDR3 is TGTGCCAGCAGTGGACACCCCCACCGCGGCAATCAGCCCCAGCATTTT.